The clone carrying this T cell receptor beta chain occurred a few times. V was clipped by 5 bases and J by 6 bases; unmatched bases: 7. The CDR3 is 14 residues long. CDR1 and CDR2 from the germline V gene are SGHNT and YENEEA. The sample belongs to a study of early T cells in non-severe SARS-CoV-2 infection. The TCR library protocol was used to attach unique molecular identifiers. These identifiers were attached to individual cDNA molecules. From the 5' RACE reads, TCRdb called clonotypes with MiXCR, one entry per CDR3 protein. The data contain over 85,000 distinct CDR3 sequences, around 17% of them singletons.

The chain is built from TRBV11-3 and TRBJ1-5; 7 bases align to TRBD1. The specimen was whole blood. This clonotype originated in an adult who was a healthcare worker with PCR-confirmed SARS-CoV-2 infection or an uninfected control (not recorded which). This CDR3 is CASSAYRGGQPQHF. In nucleotides, the CDR3 is TGTGCCAGCAGCGCGTACAGGGGTGGTCAGCCCCAGCATTTT.